Listed below are T cell receptor beta chains from one sample, sequenced in a study of cytomegalovirus exposure and HLA in healthy donors. Profiling relied on immunoSEQ multiplex PCR, and the TCRdb table lists in-frame clones only, not all of them. The table has tens of thousands of clones, around three quarters seen once. Sequenced input: PBMCs. The receptors were gathered from a male donor in good health and CMV-seronegative. Each CDR3 is given with its conserved first and last residue. D genes are given only for firm matches. Part of the rows lack a size; the others show once, few, many or a class for expanded clones.

NA	NA	TRBV2	TRBJ1-1	TGTGCCAGCAGTTCCACGCGGAAACACACTGAAGCTTTCTTT	CASSSTRKHTEAFF
NA	NA	TRBV28	TRBJ2-7	TGTGCCAGCAGTTTTGGGGGGACTTTCCCGCGGGAGCAGTACTTC	CASSFGGTFPREQYF
once	NA	TRBV10-2	TRBJ2-7	TGCGCCAGCAGGGAAGGGGTGTACATCTACGAGCAGTACTTC	CASREGVYIYEQYF
NA	NA	TRBV28	TRBJ2-7	TGTGCCAGCAGTTTGCGACAGCTCGAGCAGTACTTC	CASSLRQLEQYF
few	NA	TRBV15	TRBJ1-4	TGTGCCACAAAGACCGGGGAAAAACTGTTTTTT	CATKTGEKLFF
NA	NA	TRBV7-6	TRBJ2-7	TGTGCCAGCAGCTTAGCGGGCAGGGGTCTGAACGAGCAGTACTTC	CASSLAGRGLNEQYF
few	TRBD1	TRBV30	TRBJ1-2	TGTGCCTGGAGGCGGGGTGCAAGGGGGCAGGACTATGGCTACACCTTC	CAWRRGARGQDYGYTF
NA	NA	TRBV11-3	TRBJ2-1	TGTGCCAGCAGCTTTAATCACAATGAGCAGTTCTTC	CASSFNHNEQFF
once	TRBD1	TRBV29-1	TRBJ1-1	TGCAGCGCCTGGAGGGACAGGGCCACTGAAGCTTTCTTT	CSAWRDRATEAFF
once	NA	TRBV5-1	TRBJ2-7	TGCGCCAGCAGTACGCAGGGGATCGGGTCCTACGAGCAGTACTTC	CASSTQGIGSYEQYF
NA	TRBD1	TRBV10-2	TRBJ2-5	TGCGCCAGCACCAGGGACAGGGTGGGGACCCAGTACTTC	CASTRDRVGTQYF
NA	NA	TRBV29-1	TRBJ1-2	TGCAGCGTCGAAAGGGGGAGGGCATATGGCTACACCTTC	CSVERGRAYGYTF
few	NA	TRBV12-5	TRBJ2-2	TGTGCTAGTGGTTTGGCACTCCCCTGGACTACACAAGGGCCCGCGAACACCGGGGAGCTGTTTTTT	CASGLALPWTTQGPANTGELFF
NA	NA	TRBV29-1	TRBJ1-1	TGCAGCGTCGGGGGGGGCCGGATGAACACTGAAGCTTTCTTT	CSVGGGRMNTEAFF
NA	NA	TRBV18	TRBJ2-6	TGTGCCAGCTCACCGGACAGAGTCTCTGGGGCCAACGTCCTGACTTTC	CASSPDRVSGANVLTF
NA	TRBD2	TRBV6-5	TRBJ2-5	TGTGCCAGCAGTTACCGAGGAGCGGGGCGGGAGACCCAGTACTTC	CASSYRGAGRETQYF
NA	TRBD2	TRBV13	TRBJ2-1	TGTGCCAGCAGCCCCCGGACTAGCGGGGTACCAAGCCTCTTC	CASSPRTSGVPSLF
NA	NA	TRBV9	TRBJ2-2	TGTGCCAGCAGCGTAGAGGGGCAGGGAGGGGAGCTGTTTTTT	CASSVEGQGGELFF
once	TRBD2	TRBV9	TRBJ2-3	TGTGCCAGCAGCGTAGTTAGCGGGGGGGATACGCAGTATTTT	CASSVVSGGDTQYF
few	NA	TRBV5-6	TRBJ2-6	TGTGCCAGCAGCTCGACGGGAACTGGGGCCAACGTCCTGACTTTC	CASSSTGTGANVLTF
NA	TRBD1	TRBV10-2	TRBJ2-1	TGCGCCAGCTCCCACGGGGACAGGGTATTGCGGAGCTCCTACAATGAGCAGTTCTTC	CASSHGDRVLRSSYNEQFF
NA	NA	TRBV9	TRBJ1-1	TGTGCCAGCAGCGTAGTTGAGGGTGGCACTGAAGCTTTCTTT	CASSVVEGGTEAFF
NA	TRBD2	TRBV10-3	TRBJ2-5	TGTGCCATCAGTCGGGGGAACCAAGCGGGGCACAACCAAGAGACCCAGTACTTC	CAISRGNQAGHNQETQYF
NA	NA	TRBV5-1	TRBJ2-5	TGCGCCAGCAGCTTGGGAGGTTCGACTCAACGGCGAGAGACCCAGTACTTC	CASSLGGSTQRRETQYF
NA	TRBD2	TRBV4-2	TRBJ2-1	TGTGCCAGCAGCCAAGATGGGCTAGCGGGAGGTAACAATGAGCAGTTCTTC	CASSQDGLAGGNNEQFF
once	TRBD1	TRBV6-1	TRBJ1-2	TGTGCCAGCAGTGTCTCACAGGGGGCCGGCTACACCTTC	CASSVSQGAGYTF
NA	NA	TRBV7-2	TRBJ2-7	TGTGCCAGCCAAACAGGGAGCTCCTACGAGCAGTACTTC	CASQTGSSYEQYF
NA	NA	TRBV19	TRBJ1-6	TGTGCCAGTAGTATAGTTCCGGGGTTCTATAATTCACCCCTCCACTTT	CASSIVPGFYNSPLHF
once	TRBD2	TRBV4-1	TRBJ2-1	TGCGCCAGCGACTTGGGACTAGCGGGAGGGCCTAGGTACAATGAGCAGTTCTTC	CASDLGLAGGPRYNEQFF
NA	TRBD1	TRBV6-1	TRBJ1-4	TGTGCCAGCAGCCGACAGGGAGATAATGAAAAACTGTTTTTT	CASSRQGDNEKLFF
NA	TRBD1	TRBV5-4	TRBJ2-7	TGTGCCAGCAGCCCTGGGACAGGGGGCTCCGAGCAGTACTTC	CASSPGTGGSEQYF
NA	NA	TRBV5-1	TRBJ2-2	TGCGCCAGCAGCTTGGAGGGGGCGAACACCGGGGAGCTGTTTTTT	CASSLEGANTGELFF
NA	NA	TRBV18	TRBJ2-5	TGTGCCAGCTCACCTCGACAGCAAGAGACCCAGTACTTC	CASSPRQQETQYF
few	NA	TRBV27	TRBJ1-1	TGTGCCAGCAGGGGCATTTACACTGAAGCTTTCTTT	CASRGIYTEAFF
NA	NA	TRBV15	TRBJ1-1	TGTGCCACCAGCAGAGGGCAGGGGAACACTGAAGCTTTCTTT	CATSRGQGNTEAFF
NA	TRBD2	TRBV6-5	TRBJ2-3	TGTGCCAGCAGTTACACTAGCGGGGTGAACACAGATACGCAGTATTTT	CASSYTSGVNTDTQYF
NA	TRBD1	TRBV19	TRBJ1-5	TGTGCCAGCGACAGGGCTGGCAATCAGCCCCAGCATTTT	CASDRAGNQPQHF
NA	TRBD1	TRBV18	TRBJ2-7	TGTGCCAGCTCACCGGCTAGGGACAGACTCTACGAGCAGTACTTC	CASSPARDRLYEQYF
NA	NA	TRBV2	TRBJ1-2	TGTGCCAGCAGTGGACCGACAGATTTAGATGGCTACACCTTC	CASSGPTDLDGYTF
NA	NA	TRBV5-5	TRBJ1-4	TGTGCCAGCAGCTGGGGGGGAGGACATGAAAAACTGTTTTTT	CASSWGGGHEKLFF
NA	NA	TRBV15	TRBJ2-7	TGTGCCACCAGCTGGGCCCCGGGGTACGAGCAGTACTTC	CATSWAPGYEQYF